These 20 T cell receptor beta chains originate from one sample sequenced in a study of T-cell reconstitution after alpha-beta-depleted transplantation in children (dated by TCRdb to about 2016). Preparation of the library involved PCR. The instrument was an Illumina HiSeq 2500. TCR library preparation used molecular barcoding, with unique molecular identifiers applied to normalize quantification of the TCRbeta repertoire. TCRdb reran the public reads through fastp at Q25 and MiXCR, keeping productive beta chains. Each record represents a unique CDR3 protein, reported with the most common genes and DNA among its rows. This sample holds around 600,000 distinct CDR3 sequences; 16% were observed only once. The top ten hold approximately 1% of the sample. The specimen comprised PBMCs from the stem cell graft donor, sampled from the stem cell graft. These receptors originate from a human donor who donated a stem cell graft to a child with acute myeloid leukemia.

This clonotype was observed a few times. The gene calls are TRBV5-1 and TRBJ1-1; the match to TRBD1 covers 7 bases. V lost 0 bases to trimming and J lost 3 bases; unmatched junction nucleotides: 8. CDR1 SGHRS and CDR2 YFSETQ come from the germline V gene. The CDR3 spans 16 residues. The CDR3 here is CASSLGGQWGDTEAFF. In DNA form, the CDR3 reads TGCGCCAGCAGCTTGGGGGGACAGTGGGGGGACACTGAAGCTTTCTTT.

Concerning this clonotype itself: Possible read error: a much larger clone is one base away. V is TRBV20-1 and J is TRBJ2-1, with 9 nucleotides matching TRBD2. CDR1 and CDR2 from the germline V gene are DFQATT and SNEGSKA (reference sequence). The CDR3 sequence is 16 residues long. For the CDR3, the DNA is TGCTGTGCTAGAGATCGTAATAGCGGGGGATTCAGAGAGCAGTTCTTC. Amino acid sequence: CCARDRNSGGFREQFF.

This clonotype was seen at least ten times. The chain employs TRBV4-2 and TRBJ1-2; D unclear. Germline-derived CDR1 and CDR2 are LGHNA and YNFKEQ. The ends were cut back, 3 bases at V and 4 bases at J, with 15 bases in the middle. This CDR3 has 15 amino acids. CDR3 nucleotides: TGTGCCAGCAGCCACATTCAAGGCCCTTCCTATGGCTACACCTTC. Translation gives CASSHIQGPSYGYTF.

This clonotype was observed many times. The chain joins TRBV5-1 to TRBJ1-1; possibly TRBD1 for D (5 bases). Trimming took 1 base from V and 0 from J, leaving 13 bases between them. This CDR3 has 16 residues. CDR1 and CDR2 (germline): SGHRS, YFSETQ. The CDR3 loop is CASSLLGADLNTEAFF. CDR3 coding DNA: TGCGCCAGCAGCTTGTTAGGGGCAGACTTGAACACTGAAGCTTTCTTT.

This clonotype was observed a few times. J is TRBJ1-5 and V is TRBV7-4; D is unresolved. Germline-derived CDR1 and CDR2 are SGHVT and SQSDAQ. Deletions cut 1 base from V and 4 bases from J, with 8 bases between. This CDR3 spans 14 amino acids. CDR3 nucleotide sequence: TGTGCCAGCAGCTTAGTGCCAGAGAATCAGCCCCAGCATTTT. It yields the protein CASSLVPENQPQHF.

This clonotype was detected many times. V is TRBV12-3 or TRBV12-4 and J is TRBJ2-1; D gene uncertain. The germline V and J ends were trimmed by 2 bases and 11 bases, with 7 bases remaining between them. This CDR3 is 11 amino acids long. Written as DNA, the CDR3 is TGTGCCAGCAGTTTAAGTGGACAGCAGTTCTTC. As protein: CASSLSGQQFF.

This clonotype was observed a handful of times. V gene TRBV10-3 combines with J gene TRBJ2-7, with D hard to call. V was cut by 2 bases and J by 2 bases, with 7 bases left in between. This CDR3 is built from 13 residues. Germline V CDR1 and CDR2: ENHRY, SYGVKD. CDR3 amino acids: CAISETVTYEQYV. The CDR3 bases are TGTGCCATCAGTGAGACAGTTACCTACGAGCAGTACGTC.

This sequence joins TRBV14 and TRBJ1-2; D not resolved. V was trimmed by 4 bases and J by 3 bases, leaving 9 bases between them. Looked up from germline, CDR1 is SGHDN and CDR2 is FVKESK. CDR3 length: 13 amino acids. The DNA of the CDR3 is TGTGCCAGCAGCCCCGGCAAGGACTATGGCTACACCTTC. This encodes CASSPGKDYGYTF.

This clonotype occurred many times. The chain links TRBV4-3 to TRBJ2-5; 12 bases are a match to TRBD2. Germline values: CDR1 LGHNA, CDR2 YSLEER. The length of the CDR3 is 16 residues. V was clipped by 1 base and J by 4 bases; unmatched bases: 4. The DNA for the CDR3 is TGCGCCAGCAGCCAAGGACTAGCGGGGGATCTAGAGACCCAGTACTTC. It is translated as CASSQGLAGDLETQYF.

Only a few counts were recorded for this clonotype. The chain employs TRBV12-3 or TRBV12-4 and TRBJ2-7; tentative D call: TRBD1 (5 bases). The ends were cut back, 10 bases at V and 2 bases at J, with 15 bases in the middle. The CDR3 has 13 amino acids. As DNA, the CDR3 is TGTGCCACCCCCGTATTCAGGGCCTACGAGCAGTACGTC. Protein product: CATPVFRAYEQYV.

This clonotype was found many times. This chain uses TRBV7-2 with TRBJ1-1; D is possibly TRBD1 (5 bases). Germline CDR1 SGHTA, CDR2 FQGNSA. This CDR3 has 14 amino acids. The V end lost 1 base, the J end lost 5 bases, and 11 bases lay between the germline ends. CDR3 DNA: TGTGCCAGCAGCTTAGATAAGGGGATTACTGAAGCTTTCTTT. It specifies CASSLDKGITEAFF.

In its sample, this clonotype was seen many times. The rearrangement uses TRBV29-1 and TRBJ1-2; perhaps TRBD1 as D (5 bases). Trimming took 8 bases from V and 2 from J, leaving 12 bases between them. The CDR3 has 12 amino acids. From germline, CDR1 is SQVTM and CDR2 ANQGSEA. CDR3: CSISGGNYGYTF. Here the CDR3 DNA reads TGCAGCATTTCGGGGGGAAACTATGGCTACACCTTC. The complete variable domain, with remaining parts taken from reference TRBV29-1 and TRBJ1-2, reads SAVISQKPSRDICQRGTSLTIQCQVDSQVTMMFWYRQQPGQSLTLIATANQGSEATYESGFVIDKFPISRPNLTFSTLTVSNMSPEDSSIYLCSISGGNYGYTFGSGTRLTVV.

V gene TRBV5-1 combines with J gene TRBJ2-5, with 9 bases identical to TRBD2. CDR1 and CDR2 from the germline V gene are SGHRS and YFSETQ. The CDR3 contains 15 residues. Trimming removed 0 bases from V and 1 base from J; junction bases left unmatched: 1. CDR3 sequence: CASSLGLAVQETQYF. The DNA for the CDR3 is TGCGCCAGCAGCTTGGGACTAGCGGTCCAAGAGACCCAGTACTTC. The full variable domain, with the rest looked up from reference TRBV5-1 and TRBJ2-5, is KAGVTQTPRYLIKTRGQQVTLSCSPISGHRSVSWYQQTPGQGLQFLFEYFSETQRNKGNFPGRFSGRQFSNSRSEMNVSTLELGDSALYLCASSLGLAVQETQYFGPGTRLLVL.

There are many counts of this clonotype. The J gene is TRBJ1-2, the V gene TRBV29-1; TRBD1 aligns across 8 bases. Losses at the gene ends were 4 bases for V and 2 bases for J; bases not matched to a gene: 9. The germline V gene encodes CDR1 SQVTM and CDR2 ANQGSEA. This CDR3 is built from 15 residues. The CDR3 protein is CSVVGPDRANYGYTF. The CDR3 DNA reads TGCAGCGTTGTGGGCCCGGACAGGGCGAACTATGGCTACACCTTC.

This clonotype was found a few times. The gene calls are TRBV7-9 and TRBJ1-4; D is ambiguous. Trimming pared 3 bases from V and 0 bases from J, leaving 11 bases between. The germline V gene has CDR1 SEHNR and CDR2 FQNEAQ (reference sequence). The CDR3 runs 16 residues. This CDR3 reads CASSFGQLATNEKLFF. For the CDR3, the DNA is TGTGCCAGCAGCTTTGGGCAGCTTGCAACTAATGAAAAACTGTTTTTT.

The J gene is TRBJ1-2, the V gene TRBV12-3 or TRBV12-4; no reliable D call. The CDR3 runs 14 residues. V lost 5 bases to trimming and J lost 0 bases, with 10 bases between them. The CDR3 DNA reads TGTGCCAGCAGTGAAGTGAATTCTAACTATGGCTACACCTTC. It translates to CASSEVNSNYGYTF.

The rearrangement uses TRBV7-9 and TRBJ1-4; D not resolved. In germline, CDR1 is SEHNR, CDR2 FQNEAQ (reference sequence). CDR3 size: 14 residues. V was cut by 1 base and J by 12 bases, with 15 bases left in between. The CDR3 region is CASSLEGGPRELFF. In nucleotides, the CDR3 is TGTGCCAGCAGCTTAGAAGGTGGGCCGCGGGAACTGTTTTTT.

This chain uses TRBV11-2 with TRBJ2-7, with TRBD1 identical over 7 bases. V dropped 4 bases and J dropped 4; count of bases not matched to a gene: 7. The CDR3 length is 14 residues. The V gene's germline CDR1 is SGHAT and CDR2 FQNNGV. CDR3 in DNA: TGTGCCAGCAGCTATGACAGGGCCACATACGAGCAGTACGTC. Translating it yields CASSYDRATYEQYV.

This clonotype was recorded many times. The DNA of the CDR3 is TGCAGTGCTAGAGATCGGGCAGCGCGGGGACCCCAGCATTTT. It translates to CSARDRAARGPQHF. The chain carries TRBV20-1 and TRBJ1-5, with no clear D. Germline lookup yields CDR1 DFQATT and CDR2 SNEGSKA (reference sequence). The CDR3 is made up of 14 amino acids. Trimming cost V 0 bases and J 10 bases, with 16 bases left between them.

This clonotype was detected ten times or more. The chain joins TRBV12-3 or TRBV12-4 to TRBJ2-7; 10 bases are a match to TRBD1. This CDR3 contains 15 residues. With V trimmed by 5 bases and J by 5 bases, 9 bases remained unmatched. The CDR3 coding sequence is TGTGCCAGCAGTCCCACTGGGACAGGGGTGGACGAGCAGTACTTC. This encodes CASSPTGTGVDEQYF.